A single sample is the source of the 10 T cell receptor beta chains below, sequenced in a study of brain T cells in children with intractable seizures. Data came from immunoSEQ multiplex PCR; TCRdb stores just in-frame clones and leaves some out. This table holds about 340,000 clones, 93% found once. The time point: blood from clinic visit 5 months post-surgery; TSC patient then seizure free. The sequencing used peripheral blood, collected about 5 months after surgery. Every receptor here comes from a boy under two years old with tuberous sclerosis and intractable seizures.

The chain is built from TRBV21-1 and TRBJ2-7; the table's D call, TRBD2, was not checked against the DNA. TRBV21-1 is a pseudogene. The CDR3 runs to 12 residues. This chain's CDR3 is CASSSGPGEQYF. The DNA of the CDR3 is TGTGCCAGCAGCTCGGGTCCCGGAGAGCAGTACTTC.

The rearrangement links TRBV7-2 to TRBJ2-5; 10 bases are shared with TRBD2. The CDR3 spans 15 residues. Germline V gene lookup returns CDR1 SGHTA and CDR2 FQGNSA. V was clipped by 3 bases and J by 7 bases; unmatched bases: 8. The DNA of the CDR3 is TGTGCCAGCAGCTTCTCTAGCGGGGGACTCGGGACCCAGTACTTC. This codes for CASSFSSGGLGTQYF. Drawing the rest from reference TRBV7-2 and TRBJ2-5, the complete variable domain is GAGVSQSPSNKVTEKGKDVELRCDPISGHTALYWYRQSLGQGLEFLIYFQGNSAPDKSGLPSDRFSAERTGGSVSTLTIQRTQQEDSAVYLCASSFSSGGLGTQYFGPGTRLLVL.

The chain carries TRBV3-1 (or the pseudogene TRBV3-2) and TRBJ1-2; D remains unclear. V shed 0 bases and J shed 4 bases, with 3 bases lying between them. The CDR3 has 12 residues. The germline V gene encodes CDR1 LGHDT and CDR2 YNNKEL (reference sequence). CDR3 nucleotides: TGTGCCAGCAGCCAAGAGTCCTATGGCTACACCTTC. Protein: CASSQESYGYTF.

The chain uses TRBV7-9 and TRBJ2-7; D possibly corresponds to TRBD2 (6 bases). The CDR3 has 14 amino acids. Between the trimmed V and J ends, which lost 8 bases and 2 bases, there was a span of 16 bases. Germline CDR1 is SEHNR and CDR2 is FQNEAQ (reference sequence). The CDR3 spells CASGSLAVAYEQYF. CDR3 DNA: TGTGCCAGCGGATCATTAGCGGTAGCCTACGAGCAGTACTTC.

The chain has TRBV28 and TRBJ2-3; D is ambiguous. Looked up from germline, CDR1 is MDHEN and CDR2 is SYDVKM. Trimming removed 5 bases at V and 2 bases at J, with 14 bases between. The CDR3 spans 15 residues. CDR3 nucleotide sequence: TGTGCCAGCAGTCTCTTCCTAATCTACACAGATACGCAGTATTTT. Translation: CASSLFLIYTDTQYF.

J is TRBJ1-5 and V is TRBV7-9; D is undetermined. The CDR3 is made up of 13 amino acids. With 1 base removed from V and 6 bases from J, the gap between germline ends came to 7 bases. CDR1 is SEHNR and CDR2 is FQNEAQ in the germline V gene (reference sequence). The CDR3 sequence is CASSLETGQPQHF. The CDR3 region has the DNA TGTGCCAGCAGCTTAGAGACGGGTCAGCCCCAGCATTTT.

The count of this clone is one. In nucleotides, the CDR3 is TGTGCCAGCAGCGAAGTGACAGGGGGCTATGGCTACACCTTC. Translation gives CASSEVTGGYGYTF. The chain recombines TRBV11-2 with TRBJ1-2, with 9 bases aligning to TRBD1. The CDR3 loop spans 14 amino acids. Germline lookup yields CDR1 SGHAT and CDR2 FQNNGV. The V gene end was trimmed by 5 bases and the J gene end by 4 bases; junction bases not matched to a gene: 5.

The chain links TRBV30 to TRBJ2-6, with D unclear. The CDR3 is made up of 14 amino acids. Germline loops: CDR1 GTSNPN, CDR2 SVGIG (reference sequence). The ends were cut back, 5 bases at V and 0 bases at J, with 8 bases in the middle. The CDR3 protein is CAWLQFSGANVLTF. CDR3 bases: TGTGCCTGGCTACAGTTCTCTGGGGCCAACGTCCTGACTTTC. The entire variable domain, with the rest obtained from reference TRBV30 and TRBJ2-6, is as follows: SQTIHQWPATLVQPVGSPLSLECTVEGTSNPNLYWYRQAAGRGLQLLFYSVGIGQISSEVPQNLSASRPQDRQFILSSKKLLLSDSGFYLCAWLQFSGANVLTFGAGSRLTVL.

This clone was observed a handful of times. The chain links TRBV5-1 to TRBJ2-1; 12 bases are shared with TRBD2. The germline V gene has CDR1 SGHRS and CDR2 YFSETQ. V dropped 1 base and J dropped 4; count of bases not matched to a gene: 6. The CDR3 spans 17 residues. The CDR3 sequence: CASSLWGTSGQYNEQFF. CDR3 in DNA: TGCGCCAGCAGCTTGTGGGGGACTAGCGGGCAGTACAATGAGCAGTTCTTC. Full variable domain (outside the CDR3, taken from reference TRBV5-1 and TRBJ2-1): KAGVTQTPRYLIKTRGQQVTLSCSPISGHRSVSWYQQTPGQGLQFLFEYFSETQRNKGNFPGRFSGRQFSNSRSEMNVSTLELGDSALYLCASSLWGTSGQYNEQFFGPGTRLTVL.

CDR3 DNA: TGTGCCAGCAGCCCGAGACAGGGAATGCGATATGTACAACGAAACACCATATATTTT. Its protein product is CASSPRQGMRYVQRNTIYF. J is TRBJ1-3 and V is TRBV7-2; 7 positions agree with TRBD1. Losses at the gene ends were 5 bases for V and 5 bases for J; bases not matched to a gene: 21. CDR1 and CDR2 (germline): SGHTA, FQGNSA. This CDR3 is 19 amino acids long.